This T cell receptor beta chain was identified in a study of blood T cell repertoires in COVID-19. Study in general: Sample material is recorded as cDNA or gDNA derived from T cells, B-cell-depleted T cells, or PBMCs.

The CDR3 loop spans 12 amino acids. CDR1 and CDR2 from the germline V gene are LGHDT and YNNKEL (reference sequence). V lost 0 bases, J lost 8 bases, and 7 bases lay in between. Study processing details: Reference gene primer amplification gave nucleated cell count estimates. Produced via immunoSEQ multiplex PCR; TCRdb's table is partial and in-frame only. V, J and clone size are taken as reported in that table, and D and trimming were inferred from the DNA itself. This sample carries tens of thousands of clones, approximately 86% of them seen once, and the ten largest clones take over 1%. The sequence was obtained from a man between 60 and 70 years old with acute or convalescent COVID-19. Source material: peripheral blood. The chain uses TRBV3-1 (or the pseudogene TRBV3-2) and TRBJ1-2; D unclear. CDR3 residues: CASSQDFRGYTF. The CDR3 DNA sequence: TGTGCCAGCAGCCAAGATTTCAGGGGCTACACCTTC.